The text below deals with one T cell receptor beta chain. The antigen it binds to is not known. No per-base quality is available; no much larger clone lies one base away. This record comes from a study of CD8 T cell repertoires and HIV-1 epitope variants (dated by TCRdb to 2020 to 2022). A note on the overall study: In separate culture wells, T cells were stimulated with each of twenty-five peptides that represented autologous and known Gag and Nef epitope variants. Tested epitopes included three Gag epitope families and Nef HW9 and YT9. For roughly 10 days the cultures were kept in IMDM with gentamicin, and on days 3 and 7 half of the media was changed with IL-2, IL-7 and IL-15 added. Control conditions included a CMV, EBV and flu peptide pool, the Ebola AY9 epitope as negative control, and a no-peptide well. An aliquot of 1M T cells was saved as an uncultured baseline condition, separate from the 75 to 95 T cell cultures. A total of more than 80 T cell cultures were run, with each culture condition done in triplicate except for one peptide, which was done in duplicate. Using the EasySep Human T Cell Enrichment Kit, T cells were enriched and then co-cultured with an equal number of autologous T cell-negative cells acting as antigen-presenting cells.

Summary of the overall study and its limitations: Eight to ten antigen-specific TCR beta clonotypes were identified, and five or six of them appeared cross-reactive for autologous or known escape epitope variants. About 5 clonotypes recognized the Nef KF9 family and one clonotype recognized the HW9 family, while no responses to the TAALDMSHF plasma variant were seen. Only TCR beta chains were identified by the assay, and proliferation to antigen, not T cell function or cytokine profile, was indicated.

Sequencing of TCR beta CDR3 regions was done on the immunoSEQ platform at survey depth. The QIAamp DNA micro kit was used to extract genomic DNA from every cultured and uncultured CD8+ T cell population. As for the authors' bioinformatics: Samples with fewer than 5,000 productive reads were excluded, which removed about 7% of the roughly 80 HIV peptide-stimulated cultures. A MANAFEST web app trimmed sequences to CDR3 and removed nonproductive sequences, CDR3s under 5 amino acids, and those not starting C or ending F/W. For a clonotype to count as antigen-specific, the clonotype had to expand relative to the no-peptide control in at least 2 of 3 replicates at FDR 0.01, and only within one epitope family. Specific clonotypes also needed at least fivefold higher frequency than in wells stimulated with peptides from other epitope families. TCRdb retrieved this table from immuneACCESS and kept in-frame rearrangements only. Not all clones are present; in checked studies, unresolved V genes account for under half, and no reason is known for the remainder. V and J calls and clone size are copied from that table; D and trimming were computed from the DNA. This sample comprises approximately 6,700 clones, around 60% of them detected only once. 35% to 50% of the sample belongs to the ten largest clones.

The EasySep Human CD8+ T Cell Enrichment Kit was used on day 10 to isolate CD8+ T cells from every culture. CDR1 and CDR2 are drawn from the germline V gene (reference sequence): SGHAT, FQDESV. Inclusive of the bounding cysteine and phenylalanine, the CDR3 is 19 residues long. Only the CDR3 DNA is retained, 57 bases long and in frame from the first base. V lost 0 bases and J lost 1 base, and the count of bases not matched to a germline gene is 12. The source is a male donor with HIV. Sequencing was done on a sample of cultured CD8+ T cells derived from PBMCs. This receptor chain uses TRBV11-1 and TRBJ2-1; 7 middle bases align to TRBD2. Here the CDR3 is given as CASSLAYSREVGSYNEQFF. The sequenced DNA: TGTGCCAGCAGCTTAGCGTATAGCCGGGAGGTTGGGTCCTACAATGAGCAGTTCTTC.